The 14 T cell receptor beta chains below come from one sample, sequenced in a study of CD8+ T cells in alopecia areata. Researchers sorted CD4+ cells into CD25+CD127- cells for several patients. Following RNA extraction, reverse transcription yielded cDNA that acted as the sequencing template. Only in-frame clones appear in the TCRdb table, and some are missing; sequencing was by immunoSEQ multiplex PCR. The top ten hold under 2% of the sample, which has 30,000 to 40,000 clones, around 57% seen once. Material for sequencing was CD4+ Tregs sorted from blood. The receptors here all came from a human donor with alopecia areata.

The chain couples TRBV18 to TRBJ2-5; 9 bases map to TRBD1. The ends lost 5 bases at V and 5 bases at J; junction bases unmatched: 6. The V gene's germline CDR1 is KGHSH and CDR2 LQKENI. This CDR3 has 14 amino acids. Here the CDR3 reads CASSSGQGQETQYF. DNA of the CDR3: TGTGCCAGCTCATCGGGACAGGGTCAGGAGACCCAGTACTTC.

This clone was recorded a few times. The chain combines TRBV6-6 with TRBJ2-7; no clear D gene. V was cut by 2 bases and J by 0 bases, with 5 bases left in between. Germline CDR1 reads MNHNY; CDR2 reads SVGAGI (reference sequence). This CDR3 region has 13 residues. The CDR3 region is CASSYRVSYEQYF. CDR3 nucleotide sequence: TGTGCCAGCAGTTACAGGGTCTCCTACGAGCAGTACTTC.

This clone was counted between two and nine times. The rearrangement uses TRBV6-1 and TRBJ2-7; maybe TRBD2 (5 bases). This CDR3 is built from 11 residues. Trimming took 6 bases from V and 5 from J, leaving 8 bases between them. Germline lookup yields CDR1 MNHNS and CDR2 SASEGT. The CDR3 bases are TGTGCCAGCAGCCGGCGGGACGAGCAGTACTTC. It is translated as CASSRRDEQYF.

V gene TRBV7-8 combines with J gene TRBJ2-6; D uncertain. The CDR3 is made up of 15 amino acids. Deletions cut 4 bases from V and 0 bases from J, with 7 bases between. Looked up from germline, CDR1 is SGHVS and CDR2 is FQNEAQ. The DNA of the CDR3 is TGTGCCAGCAGCTCCCTAGGCTCTGGGGCCAACGTCCTGACTTTC. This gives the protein CASSSLGSGANVLTF.

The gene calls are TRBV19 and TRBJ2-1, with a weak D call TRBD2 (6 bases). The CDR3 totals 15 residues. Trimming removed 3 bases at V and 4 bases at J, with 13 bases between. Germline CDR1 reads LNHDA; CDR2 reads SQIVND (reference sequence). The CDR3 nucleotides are TGTGCCAGTAGTATGGGTTTCGGGGGTTACAATGAGCAGTTCTTC. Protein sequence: CASSMGFGGYNEQFF.

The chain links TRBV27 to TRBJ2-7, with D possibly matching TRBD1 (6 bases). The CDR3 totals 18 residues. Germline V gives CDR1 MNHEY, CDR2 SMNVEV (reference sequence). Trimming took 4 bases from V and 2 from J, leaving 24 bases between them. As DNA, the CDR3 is TGTGCCAGCAGTTCCTCTCTGACCTTATTTCGGGACACCTACGAGCAGTACTTC. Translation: CASSSSLTLFRDTYEQYF.

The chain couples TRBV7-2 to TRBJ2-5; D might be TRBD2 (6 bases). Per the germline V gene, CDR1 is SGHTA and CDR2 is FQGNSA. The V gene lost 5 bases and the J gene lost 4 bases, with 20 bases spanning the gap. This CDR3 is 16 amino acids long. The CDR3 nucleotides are TGTGCCAGCAGCCCACCGGACGGGGTGCGGGGAGAGACCCAGTACTTC. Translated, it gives CASSPPDGVRGETQYF.

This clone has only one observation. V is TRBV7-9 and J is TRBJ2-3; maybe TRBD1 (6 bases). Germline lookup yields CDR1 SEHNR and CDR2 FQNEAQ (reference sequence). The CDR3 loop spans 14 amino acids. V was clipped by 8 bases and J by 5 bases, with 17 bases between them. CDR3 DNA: TGTGCCAGCCGAGACAGGACAGCTCAAGATACGCAGTATTTT. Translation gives CASRDRTAQDTQYF. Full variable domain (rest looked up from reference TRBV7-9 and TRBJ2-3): DTGVSQNPRHKITKRGQNVTFRCDPISEHNRLYWYRQTLGQGPEFLTYFQNEAQLEKSRLLSDRFSAERPKGSFSTLEIQRTEQGDSAMYLCASRDRTAQDTQYFGPGTRLTVL.

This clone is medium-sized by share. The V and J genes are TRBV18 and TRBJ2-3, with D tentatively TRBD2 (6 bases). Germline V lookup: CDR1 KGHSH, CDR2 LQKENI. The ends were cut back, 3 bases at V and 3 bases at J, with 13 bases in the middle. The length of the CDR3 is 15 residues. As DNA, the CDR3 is TGTGCCAGCTCACCGGAGGGAGTGCGGACAGATACGCAGTATTTT. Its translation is CASSPEGVRTDTQYF.

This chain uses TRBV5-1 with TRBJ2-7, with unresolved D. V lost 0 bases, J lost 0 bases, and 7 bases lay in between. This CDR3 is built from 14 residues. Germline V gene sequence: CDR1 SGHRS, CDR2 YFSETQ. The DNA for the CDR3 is TGCGCCAGCAGCTTGGGCAGAAACTCCTACGAGCAGTACTTC. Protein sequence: CASSLGRNSYEQYF.

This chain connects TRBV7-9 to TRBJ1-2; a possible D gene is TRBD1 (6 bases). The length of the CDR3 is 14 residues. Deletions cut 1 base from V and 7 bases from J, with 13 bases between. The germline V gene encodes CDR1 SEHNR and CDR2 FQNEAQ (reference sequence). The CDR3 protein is CASSLDGGLGGYTF. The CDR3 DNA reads TGTGCCAGCAGCTTAGATGGGGGGCTCGGTGGCTACACCTTC.

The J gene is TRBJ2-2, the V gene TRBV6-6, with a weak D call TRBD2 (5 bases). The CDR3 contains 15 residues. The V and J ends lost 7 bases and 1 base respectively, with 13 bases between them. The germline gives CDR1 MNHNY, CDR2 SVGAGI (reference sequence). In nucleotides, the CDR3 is TGTGCCAGCACCCTGGGGAGTTGGAACACCGGGGAGCTGTTTTTT. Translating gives CASTLGSWNTGELFF.

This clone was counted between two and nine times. CDR3 in DNA: TGTGCCAGCAGCGTAGTAGCGGGAGTGGGCAATGAGCAGTTCTTC. It specifies CASSVVAGVGNEQFF. This rearrangement joins TRBV9 to TRBJ2-1, with 9 bases aligning to TRBD2. Germline CDR1 and CDR2: SGDLS and YYNGEE. The V segment lost 0 bases and the J segment 6 bases; nucleotides outside the gene matches: 4. The CDR3 spans 15 residues.

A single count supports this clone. DNA of the CDR3: TGTGCCAGCACTCCCCCCGGGACTAACACTGAAGCTTTCTTT. Translation gives CASTPPGTNTEAFF. V gene TRBV25-1 combines with J gene TRBJ1-1; weak D call: TRBD1 (5 bases). CDR3 length: 14 amino acids. V was cut by 7 bases and J by 2 bases, with 14 bases left in between. Germline CDR1 is MGHDK and CDR2 is SYGVNS.